This TCR beta chain was recorded in a study of blood T cell repertoires in COVID-19. At the level of the study: Samples came from the United States, Italy and Spain, spanning acute and convalescent COVID-19. PBMCs, B-cell-depleted T cells, or T cells were the source of the cDNA or gDNA that made up the material.

Original methodology: Reference gene primers were amplified, and this amplification served to estimate nucleated cell counts. Here immunoSEQ multiplex PCR was the method, and the copy in TCRdb shows in-frame clones only, minus some. V and J calls and clone size follow that table, whereas D and trimming were derived from the DNA. The table includes approximately 230,000 clones, 70% to 90% detected once. Sequenced input: peripheral blood. This TCR derives from a man aged 18 to 29 with active or convalescent COVID-19.

The CDR3 DNA is TGTGCCAGCTCACCCAGACTAGCGGGGGACTACGAGCAGTACTTC. Translated, it gives CASSPRLAGDYEQYF. The chain uses TRBV18 and TRBJ2-7; 12 bases fit TRBD2. The CDR3 runs 15 residues. Germline V gene lookup returns CDR1 KGHSH and CDR2 LQKENI. Germline trimming cut 3 bases from V and 3 bases from J; bases unmatched to any gene: 3.